One sample yielded the 17 T cell receptor beta chains listed below, sequenced in a study of CD4 T cells in relation to SARS-CoV-2 and coronaviruses. The table came from immunoSEQ multiplex PCR; TCRdb's copy has only in-frame clones and leaves some out. The sample has about 37,000 clones; approximately 83% are singletons. Sequenced material: memory CD4+ T cells from PBMCs. These receptor sequences come from an adult with COVID-19.

The V and J genes are TRBV7-9 and TRBJ2-2, with D unresolved. Trimming took 6 bases from V and 2 from J, leaving 13 bases between them. Germline V CDR1 and CDR2: SEHNR, FQNEAQ (reference sequence). The CDR3 contains 15 residues. CDR3 sequence (DNA): TGTGCCAGCAGTCCGGCAACTACCAACACCGGGGAGCTGTTTTTT. Protein: CASSPATTNTGELFF.

The chain employs TRBV5-6 and TRBJ2-7; D remains ambiguous. The CDR3 totals 14 residues. The germline V gene encodes CDR1 SGHDT and CDR2 YYEEEE. Trimming removed 6 bases at V and 4 bases at J, with 17 bases between. The chain's CDR3 is CASTIIDGLYEQYF. DNA of the CDR3: TGTGCCAGCACCATAATAGATGGCCTATACGAGCAGTACTTC.

This clone was seen a handful of times. The gene calls are TRBV2 and TRBJ2-5; no clear D gene. Trimming removed 2 bases from V and 1 base from J, with 5 bases in between. CDR1 is SNHLY, CDR2 FYNNEI, per germline. This CDR3 contains 13 residues. The CDR3 sequence is CASSELGQETQYF. The DNA for the CDR3 is TGTGCCAGCAGTGAACTCGGCCAAGAGACCCAGTACTTC.

This clone was counted a few times. The CDR3 sequence: CASSLVQGEAFF. The CDR3, as DNA: TGTGCCAGCAGTTTAGTACAGGGGGAAGCTTTCTTT. V and J are TRBV28 and TRBJ1-1; the match to TRBD1 covers 7 bases. The CDR3 sequence is 12 residues long. Germline V gene lookup returns CDR1 MDHEN and CDR2 SYDVKM. The V gene end was trimmed by 2 bases and the J gene end by 8 bases; junction bases not matched to a gene: 2. The full variable domain, rest sourced from reference TRBV28 and TRBJ1-1, is DVKVTQSSRYLVKRTGEKVFLECVQDMDHENMFWYRQDPGLGLRLIYFSYDVKMKEKGDIPEGYSVSREKKERFSLILESASTNQTSMYLCASSLVQGEAFFGQGTRLTVV.

The V call is TRBV7-2, the J call TRBJ1-4; D remains unclear. CDR3 length equals 11 residues. The germline CDR1 and CDR2 sequences are SGHTA and FQGNSA. V was trimmed by 5 bases and J by 10 bases, leaving 8 bases between them. DNA for the CDR3: TGTGCCAGCAGCCGCGGAGGAAAACTGTTTTTT. Translating it yields CASSRGGKLFF.

The chain recombines TRBV7-8 with TRBJ2-1; TRBD1 is a possible D gene (5 bases). Trimming pared 5 bases from V and 7 bases from J, leaving 6 bases between. Germline CDR1 and CDR2: SGHVS and FQNEAQ. The CDR3 totals 11 residues. This chain's CDR3 is CASSDRNEQFF. CDR3 DNA: TGTGCCAGCAGCGACAGAAATGAGCAGTTCTTC.

The chain is built from TRBV18 and TRBJ1-1, with D possibly being TRBD1 (5 bases). This CDR3 has 14 amino acids. V lost 6 bases, J lost 6 bases, and 17 bases lay in between. Germline CDR1 and CDR2: KGHSH and LQKENI. CDR3 sequence reads: CASSLDYDSPEAFF. CDR3 sequence (DNA): TGTGCCAGCTCGCTTGACTATGACAGCCCTGAAGCTTTCTTT.

The chain joins TRBV2 to TRBJ2-7; D unclear. CDR3 length: 12 residues. Germline V gene lookup returns CDR1 SNHLY and CDR2 FYNNEI. Trimming took off 7 bases at V and 9 bases at J, with 16 bases between the two ends. Written as DNA, the CDR3 is TGTGCCAGCACCCTATCTGTTCCCGCGCAGTACTTC. Translated, it gives CASTLSVPAQYF. Together with reference TRBV2 and TRBJ2-7, the CDR3 gives the full variable domain: EPEVTQTPSHQVTQMGQEVILRCVPISNHLYFYWYRQILGQKVEFLVSFYNNEISEKSEIFDDQFSVERPDGSNFTLKIRSTKLEDSAMYFCASTLSVPAQYFGPGTRLTVT.

This rearrangement joins TRBV28 to TRBJ1-2; D is unresolved. The germline V gene encodes CDR1 MDHEN and CDR2 SYDVKM. The V end was cut by 6 bases, the J end by 4 bases, with 15 bases between. This CDR3 contains 14 residues. CDR3 nucleotide sequence: TGTGCCAGCAGCGCGAACAACGCGGCCTATGGCTACACCTTC. Its translation is CASSANNAAYGYTF.

A note on this clone: Compared with germline, one end of the junction differs, possibly owing to a read error. The V call is TRBV18, the J call TRBJ1-2; D is undetermined. Per germline, CDR1 KGHSH and CDR2 LQKENI. The CDR3 covers 17 residues. The CDR3: CASSAPTLPGSVNGYTF. CDR3 bases: TGTGCCAGCTCAGCACCGACCCTCCCGGGCAGCGTAAATGGCTACACCTTC.

The rearrangement uses TRBV2 and TRBJ2-1; 9 bases agree with TRBD1. Germline lookup yields CDR1 SNHLY and CDR2 FYNNEI. Trimming cost V 8 bases and J 5 bases; bases outside gene matches: 10. This CDR3 has 15 amino acids. In DNA form, the CDR3 reads TGTGCCAGCCGATTCGGACAGGGGCCGAACAATGAGCAGTTCTTC. Translated, it gives CASRFGQGPNNEQFF.

Written as DNA, the CDR3 is TGTGCCTGGAGTCAGGGTTTAGATTCACCCCTCCACTTT. This codes for CAWSQGLDSPLHF. The chain recombines TRBV30 with TRBJ1-6, with D possibly matching TRBD1 (5 bases). The CDR3 totals 13 residues. V was shortened by 2 bases and J by 8 bases, with 10 bases between the two germline ends. Germline V gene data show CDR1 as GTSNPN and CDR2 as SVGIG (reference sequence).

V is TRBV19 and J is TRBJ2-7; tentative D call: TRBD1 (5 bases). Deletions cut 6 bases from V and 4 bases from J, with 16 bases between. In germline, CDR1 is LNHDA, CDR2 SQIVND (reference sequence). CDR3 length: 14 residues. The CDR3 nucleotides are TGTGCCAGTAGCACCAGGGCCGGTAATTACGAGCAGTACTTC. It is translated as CASSTRAGNYEQYF.

This clone occurred a few times. V gene TRBV28 combines with J gene TRBJ1-1, with D tentatively TRBD1 (5 bases). The V end was cut by 2 bases, the J end by 12 bases, with 19 bases between. The CDR3 sequence is 14 residues long. Germline V CDR1 and CDR2: MDHEN, SYDVKM. The CDR3 protein is CASSLAWRGEETFF. CDR3 bases: TGTGCCAGCAGTTTAGCATGGAGGGGTGAGGAGACTTTCTTT.

The CDR3 region has the DNA TGTGCCAGCAGCTTGGGACTAGCGGGAGCCTACGAGCAGTACTTC. Protein: CASSLGLAGAYEQYF. The chain uses TRBV13 and TRBJ2-7, with TRBD2 matching 14 bases. V was clipped by 3 bases and J by 2 bases; unmatched bases: 0. This CDR3 region has 15 residues. Germline V lookup: CDR1 PRHDT, CDR2 FYEKMQ (reference sequence). Full variable domain (missing parts from reference TRBV13 and TRBJ2-7): AAGVIQSPRHLIKEKRETATLKCYPIPRHDTVYWYQQGPGQDPQFLISFYEKMQSDKGSIPDRFSAQQFSDYHSELNMSSLELGDSALYFCASSLGLAGAYEQYFGPGTRLTVT.

V usage is TRBV7-2 and J usage is TRBJ2-1, with 10 bases identical to TRBD2. The CDR3 loop spans 15 amino acids. Germline V gene sequence: CDR1 SGHTA, CDR2 FQGNSA. V lost 5 bases and J lost 4; bases outside the gene matches: 5. CDR3 loop: CASSVTSGSYNEQFF. CDR3 DNA sequence: TGTGCCAGCAGCGTGACTAGCGGGTCTTACAATGAGCAGTTCTTC.

This chain links TRBV29-1 with TRBJ2-4; D call uncertain. Trimming removed 5 bases at V and 1 base at J, with 15 bases between. From germline, CDR1 is SQVTM and CDR2 ANQGSEA. This CDR3 is built from 15 residues. CDR3 nucleotide sequence: TGCAGCGTTCAACTGCGTTCTCGCGCCAAAAACATTCAGTACTTC. Amino acid sequence: CSVQLRSRAKNIQYF.